These T cell receptor beta chains were read from a single sample in a study of blood T cell repertoires in COVID-19. Clones were read by immunoSEQ multiplex PCR, and TCRdb kept only the in-frame ones, dropping some. The sample carries about 48,000 clones, more than 75% recorded once. Sequencing was done on a sample of peripheral blood. Every receptor here comes from an elderly woman with COVID-19, enrolled during active disease. Both conserved end residues are part of each CDR3. The D gene is left open where the match is weak. Clone size, where shown, is once, few, many, or a class for clones that have expanded.

d_call j_call clone_size v_call cdr3_nt cdr3_aa
TRBD1 TRBJ2-7 few TRBV30 TGTGCCTGGAGAAAAGGACAGGGGGCGCGTGAGCAGTACTTC CAWRKGQGAREQYF
- TRBJ1-5 - TRBV2 TGTGCCAGCAGCGTCGACGGAGGAGATCAGCCCCAGCATTTT CASSVDGGDQPQHF
TRBD1 TRBJ2-3 - TRBV5-1 TGCGCCAGCAGCTTGGCTAGGGGGCAAGGCACAGATACGCAGTATTTT CASSLARGQGTDTQYF
- TRBJ1-2 - TRBV6-5 TGTGCCAGCAGTTCCGGGTCCTATGGCTACACCTTC CASSSGSYGYTF
- TRBJ1-2 - TRBV4-1 TGCGCCAGCAGCCAAGGGGGGAGGGGATCGGGTGGCTACACCTTC CASSQGGRGSGGYTF
- TRBJ1-1 once TRBV27 TGTGCCAGCAGTCCCCCGGGGTCTAGGACTGAAGCTTTCTTT CASSPPGSRTEAFF
- TRBJ1-1 - TRBV7-9 TGTGCCAGCAGCTTAGGGACACAGGGACAGAACACTGAAGCTTTCTTT CASSLGTQGQNTEAFF
- TRBJ2-3 - TRBV2 TGTGCCAGCCGGAAACAGGGTAGAGGCGGCACAGATACGCAGTATTTT CASRKQGRGGTDTQYF
TRBD2 TRBJ2-1 - TRBV28 TGTGCCAGCAGTTTACTAGGGGCTAGCGGGAGGGTTTGGCAGTTCTTC CASSLLGASGRVWQFF
- TRBJ1-1 once TRBV2 TGTGCCAGCACGCCCCGTTCGAGGGGAGGCACTGAAGCTTTCTTT CASTPRSRGGTEAFF
- TRBJ1-2 - TRBV6-5 TGTGCCAGCAGTTACTCGAATCCAGGGAACTATGGCTACACCTTC CASSYSNPGNYGYTF
TRBD1 TRBJ1-3 - TRBV5-1 TGCGCCAGCAGAGGGACAGGGCGCTCTGGAAACACCATATATTTT CASRGTGRSGNTIYF
- TRBJ1-1 - TRBV30 TGTGCCTGGAGTTACGACCGGGATTTCCAGTGGACCACTGAAGCTTTCTTT CAWSYDRDFQWTTEAFF
- TRBJ1-6 - TRBV9 TGTGCCAGCAGCGTTGAACAGGGTAATTCACCCCTCCACTTT CASSVEQGNSPLHF
- TRBJ2-7 - TRBV5-4 TGTGCCAGCAGCTGGGTGGACAGTCCAGCCCGCTACGAGCAGTACTTC CASSWVDSPARYEQYF
- TRBJ2-7 - TRBV7-2 TGTGCCAGCAGCTCTGGCTCGTGGGAGCAGTACTTC CASSSGSWEQYF
- TRBJ2-1 - TRBV27 TGTGCCAGCAGCAGACCGGGACTCCCGGGCAATGAGCAGTTCTTC CASSRPGLPGNEQFF
TRBD2 TRBJ2-7 few TRBV28 TGTGCCAGCAGCGGAGGGACTAGCGGGAGCTACGAGCAGTACTTC CASSGGTSGSYEQYF
- TRBJ2-2 - TRBV24-1 TGTGCCACCAGTGACACCAAACAGGGTTGGACCGGGGAGCTGTTTTTT CATSDTKQGWTGELFF
- TRBJ2-2 - TRBV9 TGTGCCAGCAGCGACGGGAACACCGGGGAGCTGTTTTTT CASSDGNTGELFF
- TRBJ2-1 - TRBV7-9 TGTGCCAGCAGCCCACCTACCCGGTTCAATGAGCAGTTCTTC CASSPPTRFNEQFF
TRBD2 TRBJ2-2 few TRBV28 TGTGCCAGCAGTTCCACGGGACTAGATTCCGGGGAGCTGTTTTTT CASSSTGLDSGELFF
- TRBJ2-1 few TRBV28 TGTGCCAGCAGCCCGGGGGATGAGCAGTTCTTC CASSPGDEQFF
TRBD2 TRBJ2-2 - TRBV29-1 TGCAGCGTTGCTCCTAGCGGGAGGGTTACCGGGGAGCTGTTTTTT CSVAPSGRVTGELFF
- TRBJ1-1 - TRBV9 TGTGCCAGCAGCGTAGGGGTCACAGGGACTGAAGCTTTCTTT CASSVGVTGTEAFF
- TRBJ1-2 - TRBV18 TGTGCCAGCTCACCCCGGGACTCACCAGACGGCTACACCTTC CASSPRDSPDGYTF
- TRBJ1-5 - TRBV10-3 TGTGCCACCCGGACATTGGGACAGCCCCAGCATTTT CATRTLGQPQHF